This TCR beta chain was observed in a study of T cells in Graves' hyperthyroidism and ophthalmopathy. CDR3 size: 15 residues. V lost 6 bases and J 3 bases, leaving 17 bases between the germline ends. Amplified TCR beta CDR3 regions came from RNA transcripts. In the first-round RT-PCR of the TCR CDR3, the HTBI primer set was used. In TCRdb, the multiplex PCR reads were re-called with MiXCR into one record per CDR3 protein. The table shows approximately 590,000 distinct CDR3 sequences, with approximately 14% occurring only once. For Graves' hyperthyroidism to be stable, ophthalmopathy could not progress within 18 months. Investigators excluded patients with uncontrolled infection, other autoimmune disease, pregnancy or lactation.

Sequencing input: blood. The gene calls are TRBV12-3 or TRBV12-4 and TRBJ1-1, with D perhaps TRBD1 (5 bases). The receptor's source is a woman under 40 with Graves' hyperthyroidism. This CDR3 is CASSSWQGRDTEAFF. In nucleotides, the CDR3 is TGTGCCAGCAGCTCTTGGCAGGGACGGGACACTGAAGCTTTCTTT.